These 17 T cell receptor beta chains share one sample of origin, sequenced in a study of control samples from healthy donors and cancer patients. Produced via immunoSEQ multiplex PCR; TCRdb's table is partial and in-frame only. This table holds 80,000 or so clones, 94% found once. The source material was blood. The receptors were sampled from a woman between 35 and 50 years old in good health.

There are a few counts of this clone. V is TRBV30 and J is TRBJ2-2; possibly TRBD1 for D (6 bases). V gave up 0 bases and J gave up 6 bases, with 8 bases separating them. The CDR3 extends over 13 amino acids. Looked up from germline, CDR1 is GTSNPN and CDR2 is SVGIG (reference sequence). The chain's CDR3 is CAWSVQGPGELFF. DNA for the CDR3: TGTGCCTGGAGTGTACAGGGACCCGGGGAGCTGTTTTTT.

The chain joins TRBV7-2 to TRBJ2-2, with D hard to call. V was shortened by 1 base and J by 0 bases, with 6 bases between the two germline ends. The CDR3 length is 15 residues. The V gene's germline CDR1 is SGHTA and CDR2 FQGNSA. The DNA of the CDR3 is TGTGCCAGCAGCTTAGTACCCACGAACACCGGGGAGCTGTTTTTT. The encoded protein is CASSLVPTNTGELFF. The full variable domain, completed using reference TRBV7-2 and TRBJ2-2, is GAGVSQSPSNKVTEKGKDVELRCDPISGHTALYWYRQSLGQGLEFLIYFQGNSAPDKSGLPSDRFSAERTGGSVSTLTIQRTQQEDSAVYLCASSLVPTNTGELFFGEGSRLTVL.

The chain employs TRBV12-3 or TRBV12-4 and TRBJ1-1, with D hard to call. The CDR3 extends over 12 amino acids. Trimming stripped 3 bases from V and 1 base from J, with 3 bases between. CDR3 nucleotide sequence: TGTGCCAGCAGTTTGCGGAACACTGAAGCTTTCTTT. Its protein is CASSLRNTEAFF.

V usage is TRBV29-1 and J usage is TRBJ1-5; D is ambiguous. Germline CDR1 and CDR2: SQVTM and ANQGSEA. The length of the CDR3 is 12 residues. Between the trimmed V and J ends, which lost 6 bases and 2 bases, there was a span of 8 bases. CDR3 sequence (DNA): TGCAGCGTCCTATTCGGCAATCAGCCCCAGCATTTT. Translating it yields CSVLFGNQPQHF.

The rearrangement links TRBV18 to TRBJ2-5; the D is unclear. Trimming pared 5 bases from V and 5 bases from J, leaving 15 bases between. The CDR3 covers 14 residues. Per germline, CDR1 KGHSH and CDR2 LQKENI. The CDR3 region is CASSESYEQETQYF. Written as DNA, the CDR3 is TGTGCCAGCTCAGAATCTTACGAGCAGGAGACCCAGTACTTC.

This chain uses TRBV5-1 with TRBJ1-1; D uncertain. CDR1 is SGHRS, CDR2 YFSETQ, per germline. The CDR3 spans 15 residues. V lost 0 bases to trimming and J lost 3 bases, with 12 bases between them. DNA for the CDR3: TGCGCCAGCAGCTTGGGAATCATGAGCCACACTGAAGCTTTCTTT. It specifies CASSLGIMSHTEAFF. The full variable domain, rest sourced from reference TRBV5-1 and TRBJ1-1, is KAGVTQTPRYLIKTRGQQVTLSCSPISGHRSVSWYQQTPGQGLQFLFEYFSETQRNKGNFPGRFSGRQFSNSRSEMNVSTLELGDSALYLCASSLGIMSHTEAFFGQGTRLTVV.

This chain links TRBV12-1 with TRBJ2-1; the D segment call TRBD1 is taken from the table without a DNA check. TRBV12-1 is shown as a pseudogene. The CDR3 runs to 16 residues. DNA of the CDR3: TGTGCCAGCAGCTTTTGGACAGGGAATAGACGAAGTGAGCAGTTCTTC. Its protein is CASSFWTGNRRSEQFF.

This clone was seen a single time. This chain uses TRBV2 with TRBJ2-5, with D perhaps matching TRBD2 (5 bases). Germline V gene lookup returns CDR1 SNHLY and CDR2 FYNNEI. Trimming cost V 4 bases and J 0 bases, with 12 bases left between them. This CDR3 has 15 amino acids. For the CDR3, the DNA is TGTGCCAGCAGTGGTATCACCGGGAACCAAGAGACCCAGTACTTC. Amino acid sequence: CASSGITGNQETQYF.

This rearrangement joins TRBV4-3 to TRBJ2-1, with TRBD1 as a possible D gene (6 bases). The CDR3 has 16 amino acids. Germline V gene data show CDR1 as LGHNA and CDR2 as YSLEER. Between the trimmed V and J ends, which lost 1 base and 2 bases, there was a span of 12 bases. CDR3 in DNA: TGCGCCAGCAGCCAAGGAGGGGACATAACCTACAATGAGCAGTTCTTC. Amino acids: CASSQGGDITYNEQFF.

The chain joins TRBV5-8 to TRBJ2-3; D is unresolved. The CDR3 is 15 amino acids. CDR1 is SGHTS, CDR2 YDEGEE, per germline. V gave up 1 base and J gave up 6 bases, with 15 bases separating them. The CDR3 loop is CASSLRVLSSDTQYF. In DNA form, the CDR3 reads TGTGCCAGCAGCTTGCGGGTATTATCATCGGATACGCAGTATTTT.

V usage is TRBV10-3 and J usage is TRBJ1-5; TRBD1 is a possible D gene (5 bases). This CDR3 is 13 amino acids long. V was trimmed by 9 bases and J by 4 bases, leaving 13 bases between them. Germline CDR1 reads ENHRY; CDR2 reads SYGVKD. Written as DNA, the CDR3 is TGTGCCATAATGACAGCGCCTAATCAGCCCCAGCATTTT. Protein sequence: CAIMTAPNQPQHF.

J is TRBJ2-3 and V is TRBV5-4; TRBD1 agrees at 7 bases. CDR1 and CDR2 from the germline V gene are SGHNT and YYREEE (reference sequence). After removal of 1 base from V and 3 bases from J, the junction contained 5 bases not matched to a gene. This CDR3 is 15 amino acids long. CDR3 region: CASSLTGVRTDTQYF. The CDR3 DNA is TGTGCCAGCAGCTTGACAGGGGTGAGAACAGATACGCAGTATTTT.

The V call is TRBV29-1, the J call TRBJ2-3; TRBD2 matches at 8 bases. With V trimmed by 6 bases and J by 1 base, 3 bases remained unmatched. The CDR3 covers 13 residues. CDR1 is SQVTM and CDR2 is ANQGSEA in the germline V gene. The CDR3: CSVVTSGTDTQYF. The CDR3 bases are TGCAGCGTGGTGACTAGCGGCACAGATACGCAGTATTTT.

The chain joins TRBV6-2 or TRBV6-3 to TRBJ2-7; perhaps TRBD1 as D (6 bases). The length of the CDR3 is 14 residues. Trimming pared 6 bases from V and 0 bases from J, leaving 12 bases between. In germline, CDR1 is MNHEY, CDR2 SVGEGT. The CDR3 DNA reads TGTGCCAGCAGCAGGACAGCCTACTCCTACGAGCAGTACTTC. Translated: CASSRTAYSYEQYF.

The V gene is TRBV5-1, the J gene TRBJ2-7; 12 bases are shared with TRBD1. Germline assignment: CDR1 SGHRS and CDR2 YFSETQ. Trimming took 5 bases from V and 6 from J; bases not matched to a gene: 9. This CDR3 contains 15 residues. CDR3 protein: CASRKPGQGAIEQYF. The CDR3 region has the DNA TGCGCCAGCAGAAAACCGGGACAGGGGGCGATCGAGCAGTACTTC. The variable domain in full, completed from reference TRBV5-1 and TRBJ2-7, reads KAGVTQTPRYLIKTRGQQVTLSCSPISGHRSVSWYQQTPGQGLQFLFEYFSETQRNKGNFPGRFSGRQFSNSRSEMNVSTLELGDSALYLCASRKPGQGAIEQYFGPGTRLTVT.

V gene TRBV3-1 (or the pseudogene TRBV3-2) combines with J gene TRBJ1-2, with TRBD1 matching over 8 bases. Losses at the gene ends were 3 bases for V and 5 bases for J; bases not matched to a gene: 5. Germline lookup yields CDR1 LGHDT and CDR2 YNNKEL (reference sequence). The CDR3 has 14 residues. The CDR3 sequence is CASSQAGGEYGYTF. CDR3 nucleotides: TGTGCCAGCAGCCAGGCAGGGGGCGAGTATGGCTACACCTTC.

This sequence joins TRBV25-1 and TRBJ2-7; D unclear. Germline CDR1 MGHDK, CDR2 SYGVNS. The CDR3 has 15 residues. Trimming shortened V by 3 bases and J by 2 bases, and 14 bases separated the two germline ends. The CDR3 DNA reads TGTGCCAGCAGTGACTCGGGCCTAACCCCCTACGAGCAGTACTTC. Its protein is CASSDSGLTPYEQYF.